Listed here are 13 T cell receptor beta chains from one sample, sequenced in a study of T cells in women clearing cervical HPV infection. Sequenced by immunoSEQ multiplex PCR; TCRdb stores in-frame clones only, minus some. This sample contains roughly 48,000 clones. The sequenced sample consisted of blood buffy coat. Receptors originate from a woman between 18 and 69 years old with a cervical HPV16 infection that either progressed to CIN3+ or cleared (not recorded which).

Worth noting for this clone: Coverage ceases 3 residues before the CDR3 finishes, and the germline J gene fills in the end. The V and J genes are TRBV4-1 and TRBJ2-5; tentative D call: TRBD2 (6 bases). The CDR3 length is 15 residues. Germline V gene data show CDR1 as MGHRA and CDR2 as YSYEKL. V gave up 2 bases and J gave up 2 bases, with 12 bases separating them. The CDR3 sequence: CASSQRLSGQETQYF. The DNA read from the CDR3 is TGCGCCAGCAGCCAACGCCTCAGCGGGCAAGAGACC.

Concerning this clone itself: The read comes to an end 3 residues before the CDR3 does, leaving the germline J gene to fill in the end. The chain joins TRBV20-1 to TRBJ2-3, with D possibly TRBD2 on 6 matching bases. Germline V gene data show CDR1 as DFQATT and CDR2 as SNEGSKA (reference sequence). This CDR3 has 15 amino acids. CDR3 sequence: CSARDVDGGKGTQYF. The DNA read from the CDR3 is TGCAGTGCTAGAGATGTGGATGGCGGGAAGGGAACG.

Regarding this clone: Read coverage stops 3 residues before the CDR3 terminus; the germline J gene supplies the remainder. The same CDR3 is also encoded by other DNA sequences in this sample. V and J are TRBV18 and TRBJ2-7, with TRBD1 matching over 8 bases. The CDR3 covers 15 residues. Germline-derived CDR1 and CDR2 are KGHSH and LQKENI. The V segment lost 6 bases and the J segment 3 bases; nucleotides outside the gene matches: 10. The CDR3 bases that were read are TGTGCCAGCTCCCCCCTCGGGACAGGTAACTACGAG. This gives the protein CASSPLGTGNYE. The entire CDR3 protein reads CASSPLGTGNYEQYF.

Of note for this clone: Coverage ceases 3 residues before the CDR3 finishes, and the germline J gene fills in the end. The chain combines TRBV20-1 with TRBJ2-3, with 8 bases identical to TRBD2. V lost 5 bases, J lost 3 bases, and 10 bases stayed unmatched. Germline assignment: CDR1 DFQATT and CDR2 SNEGSKA (reference sequence). This CDR3 region has 15 residues. This CDR3 reads CSALASGRFTDTQYF. CDR3 DNA (partial): TGCAGTGCTCTCGCCAGCGGGAGATTTACAGATACG.

To note about this clone: The read ends 3 residues before the CDR3 terminus; that terminus is restored from the germline J gene. V is TRBV5-1 and J is TRBJ2-5; D may be TRBD2 (6 bases). The V gene's germline CDR1 is SGHRS and CDR2 YFSETQ. The CDR3 has 15 amino acids. V lost 4 bases and J 1 base, leaving 14 bases between the germline ends. The CDR3 bases that were read are TGCGCCAGCAGCGCATCCGGGACTCTCCAAGAGACC. Protein sequence: CASSASGTLQET. The complete CDR3 reads CASSASGTLQETQYF. The entire variable domain, with the rest obtained from reference TRBV5-1 and TRBJ2-5, is as follows: KAGVTQTPRYLIKTRGQQVTLSCSPISGHRSVSWYQQTPGQGLQFLFEYFSETQRNKGNFPGRFSGRQFSNSRSEMNVSTLELGDSALYLCASSASGTLQETQYFGPGTRLLVL.

In regard to this clone: The CDR3 goes on 3 residues after the read ends, and that part is filled in from the germline J gene. The rearrangement joins TRBV2 to TRBJ2-7; D is possibly TRBD1 (5 bases). The V and J ends lost 5 bases and 3 bases respectively, with 11 bases between them. Per germline, CDR1 SNHLY and CDR2 FYNNEI. This CDR3 has 13 amino acids. CDR3 DNA (partial): TGTGCCAGCAGTAGACAGCAGAACTACGAG. Amino acids: CASSRQQNYE. The entire CDR3 sequence reads CASSRQQNYEQYF.

In regard to this clone: Read sequence stops 3 residues before the CDR3 end, and the germline J gene provides the missing end. The chain employs TRBV7-3 and TRBJ2-1, with TRBD2 identical over 8 bases. The V gene end was trimmed by 5 bases and the J gene end by 9 bases; junction bases not matched to a gene: 6. The germline V gene encodes CDR1 SGHTA and CDR2 FQGTGA. CDR3 size: 13 residues. Partial CDR3 DNA: TGTGCCAGCAGCCAAGGACTAGCAGGTGAG. Its protein is CASSQGLAGE. The CDR3 in full is CASSQGLAGEQFF.

A note on this clone: The CDR3 end lies 3 residues beyond the end of the read and is filled in from the germline J gene. The chain couples TRBV5-4 to TRBJ2-7; 7 bases fit TRBD1. With 4 bases clipped from V and 3 bases from J, the junction kept 7 bases outside the gene matches. Looked up from germline, CDR1 is SGHNT and CDR2 is YYREEE (reference sequence). The CDR3 has 14 residues. The chain's CDR3 is CASSIETGSYEQYF. The DNA read from the CDR3 is TGTGCCAGCAGCATTGAGACAGGGAGCTACGAG.

As regards this clone: The CDR3 goes on 3 residues after the read ends, and that part is filled in from the germline J gene. V usage is TRBV6-1 and J usage is TRBJ2-1; D unclear. Trimming left V 3 bases short and J 5 bases short, with 11 bases between. Looked up from germline, CDR1 is MNHNS and CDR2 is SASEGT. CDR3 length: 14 amino acids. CDR3 protein: CASSDEVSDNEQFF. The CDR3 bases that were read are TGTGCCAGCAGTGATGAGGTTTCTGACAATGAG.

Notes on this clone: The read falls 3 residues short of the CDR3 end, and the missing part is taken from the germline J gene. The J gene is TRBJ2-1, the V gene TRBV5-6; 8 nucleotides agree with TRBD1. The CDR3 contains 15 residues. Germline CDR1 is SGHDT and CDR2 is YYEEEE. V shed 1 base, J shed 3 bases, and the junction held 3 bases outside the gene matches. The CDR3 spells CASSLPGGVYNEQFF. CDR3 DNA, as far as it was read: TGTGCCAGCAGCTTGCCAGGGGGCGTCTACAATGAG. The entire variable domain, with the rest obtained from reference TRBV5-6 and TRBJ2-1, is as follows: DAGVTQSPTHLIKTRGQQVTLRCSPKSGHDTVSWYQQALGQGPQFIFQYYEEEERQRGNFPDRFSGHQFPNYSSELNVNALLLGDSALYLCASSLPGGVYNEQFFGPGTRLTVL.

Concerning this clone itself: The junction shows a germline mismatch at one end, possibly a read error. Coverage ceases 3 residues before the CDR3 finishes, and the germline J gene fills in the end. This chain joins TRBV4-2 and TRBJ2-7; 8 bases are a match to TRBD1. Germline-derived CDR1 and CDR2 are LGHNA and YNFKEQ. The CDR3 loop spans 14 amino acids. Partial CDR3 DNA: TGCGCCAGCAGCCCCACAGGGGGTCAGTACGAG. Encoded protein: CASSPTGGQYE. The full CDR3 reads CASSPTGGQYEQYF.

Notes on this clone: The read stops 3 residues short of the end of the CDR3; the missing end is completed from the germline J gene. The chain recombines TRBV7-3 with TRBJ2-1; 7 positions agree with TRBD1. The CDR3 runs to 13 residues. J was trimmed by 8 bases and V by 4 bases; bases with no gene match: 5. Germline V gives CDR1 SGHTA, CDR2 FQGTGA. CDR3 in amino acids: CASSSHRGYEQFF. The covered CDR3 bases are TGTGCCAGCAGCTCTCACAGGGGCTATGAG.

As for this clone: The read halts 3 residues ahead of the CDR3 end, with the missing end drawn from the germline J gene. The chain uses TRBV7-2 and TRBJ2-5; D tentatively reads TRBD1 or TRBD2 (7 bases each). Germline V gene sequence: CDR1 SGHTA, CDR2 FQGNSA. CDR3 length: 15 residues. Trimming took off 5 bases at V and 7 bases at J, with 20 bases between the two ends. The CDR3 bases that were read are TGTGCCAGCAGCACCTACAGGGGAGGGCTTTCGACC. The encoded protein is CASSTYRGGLST. The complete CDR3 protein is CASSTYRGGLSTQYF.